The TCR beta chain under discussion was sequenced for a study of OX40 agonist ivuxolimab in advanced cancers. Collection of blood occurred at baseline, at cycle 4 day 1, and at cycle 7 day 1. This CDR3 has 13 residues. The germline V gene encodes CDR1 ENHRY and CDR2 SYGVKD. V was pared by 9 bases and J by 0 bases, with 3 bases of the junction left unmatched. Clones were read by immunoSEQ multiplex PCR, and TCRdb kept only the in-frame ones, dropping some. The data show 45,000 to 50,000 clones, about 85% seen once. The rearrangement uses TRBV10-3 and TRBJ2-7; 9 bases are shared with TRBD2. This receptor was obtained from an adult with an advanced solid tumor such as melanoma, head and neck, liver or kidney cancer. Sequencing was performed on CD4+ or CD8+ T cells sorted from blood, taken in a trial of the OX40 agonist ivuxolimab. The DNA for the CDR3 is TGTGCCATGCGGGAGGGCGGCTCCTACGAGCAGTACTTC. Translated, it gives CAMREGGSYEQYF.